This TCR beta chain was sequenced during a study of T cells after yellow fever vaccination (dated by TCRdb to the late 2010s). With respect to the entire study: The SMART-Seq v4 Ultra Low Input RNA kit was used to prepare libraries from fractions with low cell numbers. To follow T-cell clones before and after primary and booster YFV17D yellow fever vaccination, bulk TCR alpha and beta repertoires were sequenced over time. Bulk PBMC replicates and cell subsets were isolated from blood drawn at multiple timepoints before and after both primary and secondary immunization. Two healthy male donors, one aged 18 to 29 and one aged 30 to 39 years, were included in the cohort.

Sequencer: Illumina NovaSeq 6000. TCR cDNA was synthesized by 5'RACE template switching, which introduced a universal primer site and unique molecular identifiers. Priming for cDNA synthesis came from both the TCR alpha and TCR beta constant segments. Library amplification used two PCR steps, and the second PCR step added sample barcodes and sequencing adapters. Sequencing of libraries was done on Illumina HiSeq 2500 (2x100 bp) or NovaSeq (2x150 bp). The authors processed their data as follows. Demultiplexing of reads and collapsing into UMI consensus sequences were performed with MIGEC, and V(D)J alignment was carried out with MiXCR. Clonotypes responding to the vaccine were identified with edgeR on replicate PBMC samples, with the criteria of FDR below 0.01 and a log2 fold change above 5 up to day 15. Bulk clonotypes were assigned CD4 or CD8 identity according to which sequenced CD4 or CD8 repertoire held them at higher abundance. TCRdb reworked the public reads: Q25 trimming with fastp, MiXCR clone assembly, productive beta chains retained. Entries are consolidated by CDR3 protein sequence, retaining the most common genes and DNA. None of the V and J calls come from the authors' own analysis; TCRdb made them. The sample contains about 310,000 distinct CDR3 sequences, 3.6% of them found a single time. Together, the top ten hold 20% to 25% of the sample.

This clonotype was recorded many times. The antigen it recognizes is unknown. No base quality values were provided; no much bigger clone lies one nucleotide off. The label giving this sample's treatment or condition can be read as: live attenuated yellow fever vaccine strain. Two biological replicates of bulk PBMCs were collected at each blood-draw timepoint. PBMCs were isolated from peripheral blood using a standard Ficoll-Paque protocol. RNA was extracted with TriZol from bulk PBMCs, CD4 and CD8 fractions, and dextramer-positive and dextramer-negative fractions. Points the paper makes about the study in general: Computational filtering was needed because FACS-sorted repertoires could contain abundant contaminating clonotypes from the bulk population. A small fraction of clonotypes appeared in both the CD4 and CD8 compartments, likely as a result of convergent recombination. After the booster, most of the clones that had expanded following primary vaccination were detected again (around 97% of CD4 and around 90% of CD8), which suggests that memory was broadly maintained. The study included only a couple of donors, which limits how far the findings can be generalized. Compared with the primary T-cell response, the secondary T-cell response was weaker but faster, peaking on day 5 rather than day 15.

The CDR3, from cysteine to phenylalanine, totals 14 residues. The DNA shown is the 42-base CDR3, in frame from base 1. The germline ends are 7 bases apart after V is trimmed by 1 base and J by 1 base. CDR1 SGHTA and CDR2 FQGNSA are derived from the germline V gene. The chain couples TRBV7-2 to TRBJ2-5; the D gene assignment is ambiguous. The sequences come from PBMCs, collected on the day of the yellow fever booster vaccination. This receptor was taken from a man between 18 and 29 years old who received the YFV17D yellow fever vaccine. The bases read TGTGCCAGCAGCTTAGGGCTCCCCCAAGAGACCCAGTACTTC. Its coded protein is CASSLGLPQETQYF.